This note documents a single TCR beta chain sequence. Its target antigen remains unknown. Qualities for individual bases were not recorded, and no much larger clone is one base off. The CDR3 regions of human TCRbeta chains were analyzed by immunosequencing. The study's own analysis went as follows. Repertoire TCRs were matched against a reference library of SARS-CoV-2-specific TCRs generated with the MIRA antigen-specificity platform. Breadth was defined as the fraction of unique TCRs that were SARS-CoV-2-associated. Depth was defined as the fraction of total T cells that were SARS-CoV-2-associated. Using the MIRA data, each spike-specific TCR was assigned both to the spike region to which the TCR was reactive and to a CD4 or CD8 class. Log10-transformed breadth and depth values were compared by one-way ANOVA with Sidak's multiple comparisons tests. Not all clones reach the TCRdb copy of this immuneACCESS table, which keeps in-frame sequences only. Checked studies attribute under half of the gap to unresolved V genes and leave the rest unexplained. That table is the source of V, J and clone size, and D and trimming were worked out from the DNA. The sample table lists tens of thousands of clones, about nine tenths of them with a count of one. In total, the top ten clones hold approximately 5% of the sample.

The time point label here, explained by the study, means: about 28 days (+/-7) after the second vaccine dose. AZD1222 recipients whose second dose came at about 4 weeks and those whose second dose came at about 12 weeks were combined into one group, since spike-specific TCR depth and breadth did not differ between the two schedules. Vaccinee samples came from UK trials COV001 and COV002, including a single-blind randomized controlled phase 2/3 trial of AZD1222 (ChAdOx1 nCoV-19) in healthy adults. For TCRbeta chain sequencing, PBMC samples from trial participants were taken at day 0 and at day 28 after the second dose. The data were taken from a study of T cell responses to AZD1222 COVID-19 vaccine (dated by TCRdb to the early 2020s). Turning to the overall study: TCR sequencing covered some 240 trial participants: 207 given two doses of AZD1222 and about 26 given two doses of MenACWY control vaccine. Enrollment into the trials was organized by age into subgroups of 18-55, 56-69 and 70-plus years, and those subgroups contained around 150, 28 and 57 TCR-sequenced participants, respectively.

Its CDR3 holds 16 amino acids, cysteine through phenylalanine. Just CDR3 DNA is preserved here, 48 bases in frame from base 1. V is cut back by 4 bases and J by 1 base, with 9 bases in the junction unmatched. CDR1 is given as SGHNT and CDR2 as YYREEE, both from the germline V gene (reference sequence). General study outcomes and caveats: The vaccine-associated CD4 TCRs covered the entire spike protein, and the dominant responses fell in regions 160-218 and 743-854. Conclusions about previously exposed vaccinees were limited because only six AZD1222 recipients were SARS-CoV-2 seropositive at baseline. No day 14 peak-response samples were available, so repertoires were characterized only after the peak T cell response. Participants were mostly white British and included more females than males, and it was suggested by the authors that clonal diversity may have been underestimated. In the small 56-69-year group, the increase in depth fell short of significance, most likely because of low power. Reportedly, close to half of the unique spike-specific TCRs recognized epitopes lying outside the regions that are mutated in the B.1.351 and B.1.1.7 variants. After two AZD1222 doses, spike-specific TCR breadth and depth were significantly higher than at day 0 and than in MenACWY recipients.

Sequences were derived from peripheral blood, sampled 28 days after the second AZD1222 dose. The receptor was isolated from an adult who received the AZD1222 COVID-19 vaccine. The chain links TRBV5-4 with TRBJ2-3, with 7 bases in between that match TRBD1. CDR3 region: CASSPSQGDGTDTQYF. Read as DNA, the sequence is TGTGCCAGCAGCCCGAGTCAGGGGGACGGCACAGATACGCAGTATTTT.